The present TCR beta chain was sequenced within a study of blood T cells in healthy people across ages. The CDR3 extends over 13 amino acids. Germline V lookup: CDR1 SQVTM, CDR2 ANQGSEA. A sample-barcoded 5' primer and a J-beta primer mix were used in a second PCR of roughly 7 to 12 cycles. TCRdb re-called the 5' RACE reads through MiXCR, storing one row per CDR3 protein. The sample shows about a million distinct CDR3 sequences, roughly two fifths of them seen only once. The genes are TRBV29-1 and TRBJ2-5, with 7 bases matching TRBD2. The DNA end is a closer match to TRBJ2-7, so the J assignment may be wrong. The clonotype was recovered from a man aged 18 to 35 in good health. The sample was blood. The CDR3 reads CSVQNPGLFEQYF. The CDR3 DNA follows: TGCAGCGTTCAAAACCCGGGACTATTCGAGCAGTACTTC.